This T cell receptor (beta chain) came from a study of blood T cells in healthy people across ages. Study outcomes and limitations: Long-lived and aged donors differed, with more naive CD4+ cells and higher diversity in the long-lived. Considered underestimates were the diversity estimates obtained from one million T cells.

Every donor contributed 7.5 to 10 milliliters of peripheral blood by blood draw. Together with a sample-barcoded 5' primer, a J-beta primer mix was included in a second PCR lasting about 7 to 11 cycles. Each CDR3 protein is one row after TCRdb ran MiXCR on the 5' RACE reads. Among over 950,000 distinct CDR3 sequences, more than 30% were seen once, and the ten largest hold about an eighth. This CDR3 is built from 13 residues. The V and J ends lost 4 bases and 4 bases respectively, with 10 bases between them. CDR1 and CDR2 from the germline V gene are SGHVS and FNYEAQ. This clonotype occurred a few times. Its matching antigen is unknown.

The chain recombines TRBV7-6 with TRBJ2-5; D tentatively reads TRBD1 or TRBD2 (5 bases each). Input material: blood. This sequence originates from a man aged 18 to 30 in good health. As DNA, the CDR3 is TGTGCCAGCAGCTCGGGACCTAGAGAGACCCAGTACTTC. It codes for CASSSGPRETQYF.